Following are 10 T cell receptor beta chains from one sample sequenced in a study of T cell responses to AZD1222 COVID-19 vaccine. Profiling relied on immunoSEQ multiplex PCR, and the TCRdb table lists in-frame clones only, not all of them. The sample lists about 140,000 clones, 80% to 95% seen once, with roughly 4% in the top ten. The sequenced sample was peripheral blood, obtained 28 days after the second AZD1222 dose. These receptors originate from an adult who received the AZD1222 COVID-19 vaccine.

V usage is TRBV6-5 and J usage is TRBJ2-4; 11 positions agree with TRBD2. In germline, CDR1 is MNHEY, CDR2 SVGAGI. Unmatched junction bases numbered 8, after V lost 6 bases and J lost 7 bases. The CDR3 is 15 residues long. The CDR3: CASSDLAGGSNIQYF. The DNA of the CDR3 is TGTGCCAGCAGCGACCTAGCGGGGGGCTCCAACATTCAGTACTTC.

The chain is built from TRBV5-1 and TRBJ1-2, with D possibly being TRBD1 (5 bases). Trimming removed 4 bases from V and 1 base from J, with 14 bases in between. The germline V gene has CDR1 SGHRS and CDR2 YFSETQ. The CDR3 contains 15 residues. In DNA, the CDR3 is TGCGCCAGCAGCGTGGGGACCGTTCTTAACTATGGCTACACCTTC. Protein sequence: CASSVGTVLNYGYTF.

This rearrangement joins TRBV18 to TRBJ2-1; D uncertain. CDR3 length: 12 residues. Trimming shortened V by 6 bases and J by 4 bases, and 7 bases separated the two germline ends. In germline, CDR1 is KGHSH, CDR2 LQKENI. This CDR3 is CASSLNYNEQFF. As DNA, the CDR3 is TGTGCCAGCTCCCTCAATTACAATGAGCAGTTCTTC.

The V gene is TRBV5-5, the J gene TRBJ1-1, with D uncertain. The germline gives CDR1 SGHKS, CDR2 YYEKEE (reference sequence). The CDR3 totals 15 residues. V lost 4 bases to trimming and J lost 3 bases, with 16 bases between them. Here the CDR3 reads CASSHPAAGDTEAFF. The CDR3 DNA reads as TGTGCCAGCAGCCACCCGGCGGCTGGTGACACTGAAGCTTTCTTT.

The rearrangement joins TRBV4-2 to TRBJ1-5, with D perhaps TRBD1 (5 bases). Germline CDR1 and CDR2: LGHNA and YNFKEQ. The CDR3 loop spans 19 amino acids. Trimming cost V 0 bases and J 6 bases, with 24 bases left between them. The DNA of the CDR3 is TGTGCCAGCAGCCAAGATGGAAGGCAGGGCGGATTTGGTGTTCAGCCCCAGCATTTT. Amino acids: CASSQDGRQGGFGVQPQHF.

The rearrangement joins TRBV18 to TRBJ2-3; no definite D call. The CDR3 is 13 residues long. V was shortened by 3 bases and J by 6 bases, with 10 bases between the two germline ends. CDR1 and CDR2 (germline): KGHSH, LQKENI. CDR3: CASSPDLRDTQYF. DNA for the CDR3: TGTGCCAGCTCACCCGATCTAAGGGATACGCAGTATTTT.

The chain employs TRBV19 and TRBJ2-2; D gene ambiguous. There are 15 residues in the CDR3. The germline V gene has CDR1 LNHDA and CDR2 SQIVND (reference sequence). V lost 3 bases and J 5 bases, leaving 13 bases between the germline ends. The CDR3 DNA sequence: TGTGCCAGTAGTATTTCCATAGAACTTACCGGGGAGCTGTTTTTT. Its protein is CASSISIELTGELFF.

The chain joins TRBV28 to TRBJ2-4; unclear D gene. The V end was cut by 3 bases, the J end by 4 bases, with 19 bases between. The CDR3 is 17 amino acids. Per the germline V gene, CDR1 is MDHEN and CDR2 is SYDVKM. The CDR3 region is CASSLGFRRTSKNIQYF. The CDR3, as DNA: TGTGCCAGCAGTTTGGGGTTCCGGCGGACCTCAAAAAACATTCAGTACTTC.

This sequence joins TRBV2 and TRBJ2-7; TRBD2 is a possible D gene (5 bases). The CDR3 consists of 19 residues. Germline CDR1 SNHLY, CDR2 FYNNEI. Trimming took 3 bases from V and 3 from J, leaving 27 bases between them. CDR3 region: CASSEGGIFASPNSYEQYF. Written as DNA, the CDR3 is TGTGCCAGCAGTGAGGGTGGAATATTCGCTAGCCCGAACAGCTACGAGCAGTACTTC.

The chain combines TRBV20-1 with TRBJ2-1; D unresolved. The CDR3 covers 10 residues. The germline CDR1 and CDR2 sequences are DFQATT and SNEGSKA (reference sequence). V was pared by 3 bases and J by 7 bases, with 4 bases between. The CDR3 DNA follows: TGCAGTGCTAGGCGAAATGAGCAGTTCTTC. Its protein product is CSARRNEQFF.